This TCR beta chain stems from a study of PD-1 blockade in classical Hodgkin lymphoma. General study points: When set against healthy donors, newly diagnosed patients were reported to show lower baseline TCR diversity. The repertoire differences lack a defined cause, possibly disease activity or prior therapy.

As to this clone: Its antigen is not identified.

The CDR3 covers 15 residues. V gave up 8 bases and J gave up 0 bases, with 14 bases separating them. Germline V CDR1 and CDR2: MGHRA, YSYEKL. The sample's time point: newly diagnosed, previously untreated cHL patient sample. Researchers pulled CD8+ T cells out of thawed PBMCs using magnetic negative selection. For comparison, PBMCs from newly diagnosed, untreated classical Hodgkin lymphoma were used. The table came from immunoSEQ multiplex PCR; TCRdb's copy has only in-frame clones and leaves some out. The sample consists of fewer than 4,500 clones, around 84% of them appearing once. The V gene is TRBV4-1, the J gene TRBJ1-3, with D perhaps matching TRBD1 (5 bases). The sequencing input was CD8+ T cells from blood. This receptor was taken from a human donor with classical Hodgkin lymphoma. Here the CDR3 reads CASGFEGPSGNTIYF. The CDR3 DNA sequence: TGCGCCAGCGGCTTCGAGGGACCCTCTGGAAACACCATATATTTT.